This TCR beta chain was sequenced for a study of T cell responses to AZD1222 COVID-19 vaccine (dated by TCRdb to the early 2020s). Background for the entire study: TCR sequencing was performed for fewer than 250 trial participants, of whom about 200 were given two doses of AZD1222 and 26 were given two doses of MenACWY control vaccine. Trial participants were enrolled by age into 18-55, 56-69 and 70-plus year subgroups, with around 150, 28 and 57 TCR-sequenced participants respectively. Paper-wide results and their limitations: Vaccine-associated CD4 TCRs spanned the whole spike protein, with dominant responses in regions 160-218 and 743-854. Participants were mostly white British and included more females than males, and it was suggested by the authors that clonal diversity may have been underestimated. Because no day 14 peak-response samples were available, the repertoires could be characterized only after the peak T cell response. Epitopes outside the regions mutated in the B.1.351 and B.1.1.7 variants were reportedly recognized by nearly half of the unique spike-specific TCRs. The 56-69-year group was small, and its depth increase did not reach significance, likely because of low power. After two AZD1222 doses, spike-specific TCR breadth and depth were significantly higher than at day 0 and than in MenACWY recipients. Conclusions about previously exposed vaccinees are limited, since just a handful of AZD1222 recipients were seropositive for SARS-CoV-2 at baseline.

About this clone itself: This clone's antigen is unknown. No clone much larger than this one lies a single base away; base qualities are absent.

Sample time point, as interpreted from the label and publication: baseline before first vaccination. Per the publication, the treatment or condition label means: meningococcal conjugate vaccine given as trial control. Vaccinee samples were obtained from the UK trials COV001 and COV002, which included a single-blind randomized controlled phase 2/3 trial of AZD1222 (ChAdOx1 nCoV-19) in healthy adults. Trial participant PBMC samples were collected at day 0 and day 28 after the second dose for TCRbeta chain sequencing. From a lookup of the germline V gene (reference sequence), CDR1 and CDR2 are SGHNT and YYREEE. Cut back by 0 bases and 8 bases, the V and J ends lie 17 bases apart. The CDR3, cysteine through phenylalanine, is 15 amino acids long. Only the CDR3 portion is preserved as DNA: 45 bases, with reading frame beginning at the first base. The CDR3 regions of human TCRbeta chains were analyzed by immunosequencing. The study's processing was this. TCRs in the repertoires were compared against a reference library of SARS-CoV-2-specific TCRs that had been generated with the MIRA antigen-specificity platform. Breadth meant the fraction of unique TCRs that were SARS-CoV-2-associated, whereas depth meant the fraction of total T cells that were SARS-CoV-2-associated. Using the MIRA data, each spike-specific TCR was mapped to the spike region that the TCR reacts to and placed in a CD4 or CD8 class. Log10-transformed breadth and depth values were compared by one-way ANOVA with Sidak's multiple comparisons tests. Entries here come from immuneACCESS through TCRdb and include only in-frame sequences with V and J called. Some clones fail to appear in such tables; in the studies checked, an unresolved V gene covers under half of the shortfall, and the cause of the remainder is unknown. V and J calls and clone size follow that table, whereas D and trimming were derived from the DNA. This sample lists 120,000 or so clones; about nine tenths were detected once. The ten largest clones take up approximately 18% of the sample.

The input for sequencing was peripheral blood, taken on day 0 of MenACWY control vaccination. The TCR was taken from an adult in good health. Here the chain combines TRBV5-4 and TRBJ1-2; the D gene is unclear. The DNA sequence is given as TGTGCCAGCAGCTTGGAATCGACCCTGCTATTGGGCTACACCTTC. This is translated as CASSLESTLLLGYTF.